This T cell receptor beta chain was sequenced during a study of shared clonotypes between healthy human individuals. Study as a whole: Donors consisted of two women and a few men between 18 and 49.

Method: immunoSEQ multiplex PCR; TCRdb's copy keeps in-frame clones and lacks some. The data contain roughly 2.6 million clones, around 90% of them singletons. Looked up from germline, CDR1 is KGHSH and CDR2 is LQKENI. With 4 bases removed from V and 5 bases from J, the gap between germline ends came to 20 bases. CDR3 size: 16 residues. The TCR originated in a man aged 18 to 30 in good health. The sequenced material came from naive CD4+ T cells sorted from blood. Subset defined: CD45RA+ positively selected. The chain couples TRBV18 to TRBJ1-1; D may be TRBD1 (5 bases). CDR3 region: CASSHSGSGLGTEAFF. CDR3 DNA: TGTGCCAGCTCACACTCCGGGTCAGGGCTTGGAACTGAAGCTTTCTTT.